This TCR beta chain was documented in a study of post-analysis software for immune sequencing data. Regarding the study as a whole: TRBV segments more frequent in patients than in controls numbered several and included TRBV5-6, TRBV5-1 and TRBV20-1. Strong co-clustering by F measure was evident for samples that had been prepared in the same batch. There was significantly lower normalized Chao1 diversity in multiple sclerosis patients than in controls.

About this clonotype itself: Its antigen is not known.

The germline V gene encodes CDR1 MDHEN and CDR2 SYDVKM. This CDR3 contains 19 residues. J was trimmed by 1 base and V by 8 bases; bases with no gene match: 18. Researchers reported that TCR beta cDNA libraries carried unique molecular identifiers. TCRdb re-called the PCR reads with MiXCR, one entry per CDR3 protein. The sample carries some 450,000 distinct CDR3 sequences, 45% recorded once. This clonotype originated in a girl aged 10 to 17 with multiple sclerosis. The chain has TRBV28 and TRBJ2-3; 10 bases line up with TRBD2. Sequenced: blood. The CDR3 sequence: CASAPLPASGGFGTDTQYF. The CDR3, as DNA: TGTGCCAGCGCCCCACTCCCGGCTAGCGGGGGCTTTGGCACAGATACGCAGTATTTT.